Sequencing of this T cell receptor beta chain was carried out in a study of molecular identifiers for immune sequencing clone quantification. Study-level information: Within a replicate experiment, RNA obtained from either about 21,000 or 97,000 naive CD8 cells was divided into five aliquots, and four of those aliquots were then sequenced.

Making the bulk TCR libraries relied on previously described methods and listed TCR primers. TCRdb redid the calling of the PCR reads with MiXCR, one entry per CDR3 protein. The sample has 400,000 to 600,000 distinct CDR3 sequences; around 23% are singletons. This clonotype was counted at least ten times. As yet, its antigen is unknown. The germline V gene encodes CDR1 MNHNY and CDR2 SVGAGI (reference sequence). V was pared by 5 bases and J by 4 bases, with 5 bases of the junction left unmatched. The CDR3 spans 16 residues. Naive CD8 T cell sorting was performed on the CD8+CD4-CCR7+CD45RA+ phenotype. Findings and caveats of the study: Naive cells had under 1% of molecules in clones above 20 RNA copies, effectors over 97%.

The sequencing input was naive CD8+ T cells from blood, with Jurkat cell RNA spiked in. Stated subset: FACS-sorted CD8+CD4-CCR7+CD45RA+ naive T cells. V gene TRBV6-6 combines with J gene TRBJ2-3, with 14 bases fitting TRBD2. The sequence was obtained from a human donor in good health. Some libraries in this study had Jurkat cell RNA spiked in. Here the CDR3 DNA reads TGTGCCAGCAGTACAGGACTAGCGGGAGGTGCAGATACGCAGTATTTT. It translates to CASSTGLAGGADTQYF.